These 25 T cell receptor beta chains were sequenced from one sample in a study of early T cells in non-severe SARS-CoV-2 infection. MiXCR was run by TCRdb on the 5' RACE reads, yielding one entry per CDR3 protein. Of 37,000 or so distinct CDR3 sequences listed, under 6.5% were seen once; the top ten hold roughly 26%. The sequencing input was whole blood. The receptors here all came from an adult who was a healthcare worker with PCR-confirmed SARS-CoV-2 infection or an uninfected control (not recorded which).

This clonotype was counted at least ten times. The chain is built from TRBV7-9 and TRBJ1-1; D is ambiguous. Germline CDR1 SEHNR, CDR2 FQNEAQ (reference sequence). CDR3 length: 13 residues. With 2 bases removed from V and 3 bases from J, the gap between germline ends came to 7 bases. CDR3 DNA sequence: TGTGCCAGCAGCTTATTTGGGGACACTGAAGCTTTCTTT. Protein product: CASSLFGDTEAFF.

This clonotype came up many times. V and J are TRBV5-1 and TRBJ2-1; D is undetermined. The CDR3 is 16 residues long. V lost 0 bases, J lost 0 bases, and 10 bases lay in between. Germline CDR1 SGHRS, CDR2 YFSETQ. The CDR3 here is CASSLGVFSSYNEQFF. CDR3 sequence (DNA): TGCGCCAGCAGCTTGGGCGTCTTTAGCTCCTACAATGAGCAGTTCTTC.

This clonotype came up many times. The V call is TRBV7-3, the J call TRBJ2-1; D tentatively fits TRBD1 or TRBD2 (5 bases each). V lost 5 bases to trimming and J lost 9 bases, with 11 bases between them. The CDR3 contains 12 residues. In germline, CDR1 is SGHTA, CDR2 FQGTGA. The CDR3 here is CASSTGRGEQFF. CDR3 sequence (DNA): TGTGCCAGCAGCACAGGTCGGGGTGAGCAGTTCTTC.

This clonotype was found a few times. This sequence joins TRBV18 and TRBJ2-2, with TRBD2 identical over 9 bases. Germline V gene sequence: CDR1 KGHSH, CDR2 LQKENI. The V gene end was trimmed by 4 bases and the J gene end by 5 bases; junction bases not matched to a gene: 8. This CDR3 has 16 residues. The CDR3 coding sequence is TGTGCCAGCTCACGAAAAGCGGGAGGATTAACCGGGGAGCTGTTTTTT. Its protein product is CASSRKAGGLTGELFF.

This clonotype was picked up many times. The V and J genes are TRBV6-6 and TRBJ2-7, with 8 bases matching TRBD2. The CDR3 covers 15 residues. Losses at the gene ends were 6 bases for V and 1 base for J; bases not matched to a gene: 8. Germline V gene sequence: CDR1 MNHNY, CDR2 SVGAGI (reference sequence). CDR3 nucleotide sequence: TGTGCCAGCAGGGGCGGGGGGAAAAAATCCTACGAGCAGTACTTC. As protein: CASRGGGKKSYEQYF.

This clonotype was recorded at least ten times. The J gene is TRBJ2-7, the V gene TRBV18, with 14 bases identical to TRBD2. Germline V gene data show CDR1 as KGHSH and CDR2 as LQKENI. Losses at the gene ends were 0 bases for V and 3 bases for J; bases not matched to a gene: 1. The CDR3 sequence is 16 residues long. CDR3 sequence (DNA): TGTGCCAGCTCACCACCGGGACTAGCGGGAGACTACGAGCAGTACTTC. Protein: CASSPPGLAGDYEQYF.

This clonotype occurred many times. This chain uses TRBV12-3 or TRBV12-4 with TRBJ2-7; 7 bases match TRBD2. V gave up 1 base and J gave up 3 bases; unmatched junction bases: 15. The CDR3 loop spans 18 amino acids. The CDR3 loop reads CASSLGGSWAGDYYEQYF. Written as DNA, the CDR3 is TGTGCCAGCAGTTTAGGGGGGAGTTGGGCGGGAGATTACTACGAGCAGTACTTC.

This clonotype was found many times. V and J are TRBV28 and TRBJ2-3, with 9 bases matching TRBD2. Unmatched junction bases numbered 14, after V lost 4 bases and J lost 0 bases. This CDR3 spans 19 amino acids. Germline V gene lookup returns CDR1 MDHEN and CDR2 SYDVKM. CDR3 sequence: CASSSRSWREGPSTDTQYF. The CDR3, as DNA: TGTGCCAGCAGTTCAAGGTCTTGGCGGGAGGGCCCTAGCACAGATACGCAGTATTTT.

This clonotype is judged medium-sized. V is TRBV7-9 and J is TRBJ2-3; TRBD1 matches at 7 bases. This CDR3 comprises 19 residues. Germline V CDR1 and CDR2: SEHNR, FQNEAQ (reference sequence). J gave up 0 bases and V 4 bases, and 16 bases lay outside the gene matches. DNA of the CDR3: TGTGCCAGCAGCTCCGGACAGGACGAGCTAGTCCTGAGCACAGATACGCAGTATTTT. This gives the protein CASSSGQDELVLSTDTQYF. Combining the CDR3 with reference TRBV7-9 and TRBJ2-3 gives the whole variable domain DTGVSQNPRHKITKRGQNVTFRCDPISEHNRLYWYRQTLGQGPEFLTYFQNEAQLEKSRLLSDRFSAERPKGSFSTLEIQRTEQGDSAMYLCASSSGQDELVLSTDTQYFGPGTRLTVL.

This clonotype was seen more than once but under ten times. The J gene is TRBJ1-2, the V gene TRBV6-6, with D possibly TRBD1 on 6 matching bases. Trimming removed 3 bases from V and 2 bases from J, with 13 bases in between. Germline V gene data show CDR1 as MNHNY and CDR2 as SVGAGI (reference sequence). CDR3 length: 15 amino acids. CDR3 sequence: CASSYTGGGNYGYTF. The CDR3 DNA is TGTGCCAGCAGTTATACCGGAGGGGGGAACTATGGCTACACCTTC.

This clonotype was counted many times. The V and J genes are TRBV7-2 and TRBJ1-4; D gene ambiguous. Germline lookup yields CDR1 SGHTA and CDR2 FQGNSA. Trimming removed 1 base at V and 7 bases at J, with 13 bases between. This CDR3 spans 15 amino acids. For the CDR3, the DNA is TGTGCCAGCAGCTTAGGAGGAGGGTGGAGTGAAAAACTGTTTTTT. This encodes CASSLGGGWSEKLFF.

The CDR3 spells CASSRPSGGVYEQFF. CDR3 sequence (DNA): TGTGCCAGCAGCCGACCTAGCGGGGGGGTCTATGAGCAGTTCTTC. The chain has TRBV12-3 or TRBV12-4 and TRBJ2-1; TRBD2 aligns across 12 bases. V trimming: 6 bases; J trimming: 8 bases; junction bases outside the gene matches: 8. The CDR3 has 15 residues.

This clonotype showed up many times. This chain links TRBV4-2 with TRBJ2-3, with 7 nucleotides matching TRBD2. The CDR3 runs 16 residues. Losses at the gene ends were 0 bases for V and 1 base for J; bases not matched to a gene: 4. Germline V CDR1 and CDR2: LGHNA, YNFKEQ. In nucleotides, the CDR3 is TGTGCCAGCAGCCAAGATGGCGGGAGAGGCACAGATACGCAGTATTTT. As protein: CASSQDGGRGTDTQYF.

This clonotype has a count of ten or more. The chain uses TRBV18 and TRBJ1-5, with D unclear. Trimming took 3 bases from V and 4 from J, leaving 4 bases between them. Per the germline V gene, CDR1 is KGHSH and CDR2 is LQKENI. The CDR3 spans 12 residues. The CDR3 sequence: CASSPGNQPQHF. The CDR3 nucleotides read TGTGCCAGCTCACCGGGGAATCAGCCCCAGCATTTT.

In its sample, this clonotype was seen many times. The J gene is TRBJ2-1, the V gene TRBV5-6; TRBD2 matches at 8 bases. Germline loops: CDR1 SGHDT, CDR2 YYEEEE. J gave up 6 bases and V 2 bases, and 4 bases lay outside the gene matches. The CDR3 is 14 amino acids. This CDR3 reads CASSFWRGANEQFF. The DNA of the CDR3 is TGTGCCAGCAGCTTCTGGCGGGGGGCCAATGAGCAGTTCTTC.

This clonotype was counted between two and nine times. This chain joins TRBV7-9 and TRBJ2-5, with D possibly being TRBD1 (5 bases). Trimming pared 6 bases from V and 4 bases from J, leaving 18 bases between. This CDR3 is 15 amino acids long. Germline CDR1 reads SEHNR; CDR2 reads FQNEAQ (reference sequence). Written as DNA, the CDR3 is TGTGCCAGCAGATCCGCAACCCCAGGGTCAGAGACCCAGTACTTC. It yields the protein CASRSATPGSETQYF.

In its sample, this clonotype was seen a few times. This chain links TRBV27 with TRBJ1-1; no clear D gene. Trimming shortened V by 6 bases and J by 1 base, and 12 bases separated the two germline ends. CDR1 is MNHEY, CDR2 SMNVEV, per germline (reference sequence). There are 14 residues in the CDR3. The CDR3 region has the DNA TGTGCCAGCAGCCGTCATCAGGAGAACACTGAAGCTTTCTTT. Amino acid sequence: CASSRHQENTEAFF.

The V and J genes are TRBV12-5 and TRBJ2-1, with D perhaps TRBD2 (6 bases). Trimming pared 3 bases from V and 6 bases from J, leaving 27 bases between. From germline, CDR1 is LGHNT and CDR2 FRNRAP. The CDR3 consists of 19 residues. The CDR3 is CASGFLGRDQLRPINEQFF. The CDR3 nucleotides are TGTGCTAGTGGTTTCCTAGGGCGGGACCAGCTGCGACCCATCAATGAGCAGTTCTTC.

A few counts support this clonotype. This sequence joins TRBV5-6 and TRBJ1-3; D is unclear. Germline lookup yields CDR1 SGHDT and CDR2 YYEEEE. Trimming cost V 2 bases and J 4 bases, with 16 bases left between them. The CDR3 runs 16 residues. CDR3 bases: TGTGCCAGCAGCTTAACGGGCGCACCAGAGGGAAACACCATATATTTT. This encodes CASSLTGAPEGNTIYF.

This clonotype was counted many times. This chain links TRBV11-3 with TRBJ2-1; TRBD2 aligns across 11 bases. V shed 5 bases, J shed 7 bases, and the junction held 4 bases outside the gene matches. The germline V gene has CDR1 SGHNT and CDR2 YENEEA. The CDR3 totals 14 residues. The CDR3 loop is CASSITSGSNEQFF. In nucleotides, the CDR3 is TGTGCCAGCAGCATCACTAGCGGGAGTAATGAGCAGTTCTTC.

This clonotype was counted between two and nine times. The chain joins TRBV12-3 or TRBV12-4 to TRBJ2-6, with D unclear. The CDR3 covers 16 residues. Deletions cut 4 bases from V and 2 bases from J, with 12 bases between. The CDR3: CASSSHRLPGANVLTF. Written as DNA, the CDR3 is TGTGCCAGCAGTTCCCATCGGTTACCTGGGGCCAACGTCCTGACTTTC.

This clonotype has a count of ten or more. This chain links TRBV7-2 with TRBJ2-7; tentatively, D is TRBD2 (7 bases). CDR1 and CDR2 (germline): SGHTA, FQGNSA. V lost 5 bases and J 6 bases, leaving 20 bases between the germline ends. The CDR3 spans 15 residues. Written as DNA, the CDR3 is TGTGCCAGCAGCGCGAGCGGGACAAGAGTTCGCGAGCAGTACTTC. This translates into CASSASGTRVREQYF.

This clonotype has just a few counts. The chain joins TRBV12-3 or TRBV12-4 to TRBJ1-2; D gene uncertain. The CDR3 contains 11 residues. V was cut by 6 bases and J by 9 bases, with 11 bases left in between. The CDR3 reads CASSRPSSYTF. DNA of the CDR3: TGTGCCAGCAGCCGTCCCTCCAGCTACACCTTC.

This clonotype was seen at least ten times. The V and J genes are TRBV18 and TRBJ1-1, with TRBD1 matching 7 bases. Germline V gene data show CDR1 as KGHSH and CDR2 as LQKENI. V lost 4 bases, J lost 2 bases, and 7 bases stayed unmatched. This CDR3 region has 15 residues. CDR3 sequence: CASSRMGQINTEAFF. The DNA of the CDR3 is TGTGCCAGCTCACGCATGGGACAGATTAACACTGAAGCTTTCTTT.

There are many counts of this clonotype. The chain is built from TRBV13 and TRBJ2-5; TRBD2 aligns across 8 bases. The length of the CDR3 is 16 residues. The V segment lost 2 bases and the J segment 5 bases; nucleotides outside the gene matches: 10. Germline V gives CDR1 PRHDT, CDR2 FYEKMQ (reference sequence). The CDR3 reads CASSLRRGGPVETQYF. CDR3 bases: TGTGCCAGCAGCTTAAGACGCGGGGGGCCTGTGGAGACCCAGTACTTC.